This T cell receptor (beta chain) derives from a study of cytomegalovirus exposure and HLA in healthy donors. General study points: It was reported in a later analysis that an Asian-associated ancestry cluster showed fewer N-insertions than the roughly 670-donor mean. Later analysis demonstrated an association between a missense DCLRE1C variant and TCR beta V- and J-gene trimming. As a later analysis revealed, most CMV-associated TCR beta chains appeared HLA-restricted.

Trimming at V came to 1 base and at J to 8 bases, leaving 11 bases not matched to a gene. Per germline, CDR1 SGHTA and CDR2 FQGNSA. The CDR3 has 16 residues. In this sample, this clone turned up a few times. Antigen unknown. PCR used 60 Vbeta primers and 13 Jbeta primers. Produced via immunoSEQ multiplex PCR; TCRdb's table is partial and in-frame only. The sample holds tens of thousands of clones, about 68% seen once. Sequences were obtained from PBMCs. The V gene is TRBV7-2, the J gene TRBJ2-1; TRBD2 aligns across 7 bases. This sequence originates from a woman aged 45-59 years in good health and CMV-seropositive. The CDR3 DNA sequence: TGTGCCAGCAGCTTAGGTCTAGCGGCGGGGGTGGATGAGCAGTTCTTC. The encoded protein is CASSLGLAAGVDEQFF.